What follows describes a single T cell receptor beta chain. This entry is derived from a study of blood T cell repertoires in COVID-19. Between the trimmed V and J ends, which lost 0 bases and 1 base, there was a span of 9 bases. The CDR3 is 16 amino acids. Germline assignment: CDR1 LGHDT and CDR2 YNNKEL (reference sequence). Authors' analysis steps: Reference gene primer amplification in the assay estimated nucleated cell counts. The data were produced by immunoSEQ multiplex PCR, yet TCRdb's version contains in-frame clones alone and is incomplete. Clonal size and the V and J genes are those of that table, whereas D and trimming came from the DNA. Here the sample spans 490,000 or so clones, approximately 90% being singletons. Each recovered donor of Cohort 3 presented with two negative PCRs, clearance, or symptom resolution.

The chain employs TRBV3-1 (or the pseudogene TRBV3-2) and TRBJ2-2; D not resolved. The sequencing sample was made of PBMCs or T cells enriched from blood (not recorded which). This TCR derives from a woman aged 40 to 50 who had recovered from COVID-19. The CDR3 reads CASSQDTPGNTGELFF. CDR3 in DNA: TGTGCCAGCAGCCAAGACACCCCCGGGAACACCGGGGAGCTGTTTTTT.